Reported below is one TCR beta chain. The germline V gene encodes CDR1 LNHDA and CDR2 SQIVND (reference sequence). V lost 2 bases, J lost 14 bases, and 9 bases lay in between. This CDR3 region has 11 residues. Some clones are missing from TCRdb's copy, which holds only in-frame ones; the method was immunoSEQ multiplex PCR. The sample carries around 140,000 clones, approximately 93% recorded once. This sample is drawn from a study of T cell responses to AZD1222 COVID-19 vaccine. Sequencing used peripheral blood, obtained after recovery from COVID-19. The V gene is TRBV19, the J gene TRBJ1-4; no firm D call. This clonotype was obtained from an adult who had recovered from COVID-19. CDR3 amino acids: CASSISDSLFF. CDR3 DNA: TGTGCCAGTAGTATATCGGACTCTCTGTTTTTT.